Listed below are T cell receptor beta chains from one sample, sequenced in a study of prognosis after radiotherapy for stage I lung cancer. TCRdb re-called the multiplex PCR reads with MiXCR, one entry per CDR3 protein. The table shows about 16,000 distinct CDR3 sequences, with around two fifths occurring only once. Source: PBMCs, taken before or after stereotactic body radiation therapy (not recorded which). The origin of the receptors is a donor aged 50 or older with non-small cell lung cancer. Each CDR3 is given with its conserved first and last residue. The order of the fields is D gene, J gene, clone size, V gene, CDR3 DNA, CDR3 protein. D genes are given only for firm matches. The size of a clone is reported for some rows only, either as once, few or many, or as a class for expanded clones.

D gene: -; J gene: TRBJ2-7; clone size: -; V gene: TRBV6-2/TRBV6-3; CDR3 DNA: TGTGCCAGCAGTGAAGCGAGGCTAACCGAGCAGTACTTC; CDR3 protein: CASSEARLTEQYF
D gene: TRBD2; J gene: TRBJ2-2; clone size: many; V gene: TRBV5-5; CDR3 DNA: TGTGCCAGCAGCTCGGGGACTAGCGGGAGGAACACCGGGGAGCTGTTTTTT; CDR3 protein: CASSSGTSGRNTGELFF
D gene: -; J gene: TRBJ2-1; clone size: -; V gene: TRBV11-2; CDR3 DNA: TGTGCCAGTAGCTTTCGGGTACAGAGGGACGATGAGCAGTTCTTC; CDR3 protein: CASSFRVQRDDEQFF
D gene: -; J gene: TRBJ2-6; clone size: -; V gene: TRBV19; CDR3 DNA: TGTGCCAGTGCCTTCTCTGGGGCCAACGTCCTGACTTTC; CDR3 protein: CASAFSGANVLTF
D gene: -; J gene: TRBJ2-2; clone size: -; V gene: TRBV20-1; CDR3 DNA: TGCAGTGCTCAAGGGCAGGTAGGCACCGGGGAGCTGTTTTTT; CDR3 protein: CSAQGQVGTGELFF
D gene: -; J gene: TRBJ1-1; clone size: many; V gene: TRBV2; CDR3 DNA: TGTGCCAGCAGTAAGAGGGAAATGAACACTGAAGCTTTCTTT; CDR3 protein: CASSKREMNTEAFF
D gene: TRBD1; J gene: TRBJ2-7; clone size: many; V gene: TRBV5-1; CDR3 DNA: TGCGCCAGCAGCCCGGGACAGGGAATAGCCTACGAGCAGTACTTC; CDR3 protein: CASSPGQGIAYEQYF
D gene: TRBD1; J gene: TRBJ2-2; clone size: many; V gene: TRBV3-1; CDR3 DNA: TGTGCCAGCAGCCCACGGGACAGGGGGCTGGCGAACACCGGGGAGCTGTTTTTT; CDR3 protein: CASSPRDRGLANTGELFF
D gene: TRBD1; J gene: TRBJ1-3; clone size: -; V gene: TRBV12-3/TRBV12-4; CDR3 DNA: TGTGCCAGCAGTTATAGACAGGGCCTCTCTGTAAACACCATATATTTT; CDR3 protein: CASSYRQGLSVNTIYF
D gene: -; J gene: TRBJ1-1; clone size: -; V gene: TRBV5-1; CDR3 DNA: TGCGCCAGCAGCCCAAGGGGCCCGGGCACTGAAGCTTTCTTT; CDR3 protein: CASSPRGPGTEAFF
D gene: -; J gene: TRBJ2-5; clone size: many; V gene: TRBV28; CDR3 DNA: TGTGCCAGCAGTTTATACACCAATTTAGAGACCCAGTACTTC; CDR3 protein: CASSLYTNLETQYF
D gene: -; J gene: TRBJ2-1; clone size: medium-sized; V gene: TRBV6-1; CDR3 DNA: TGTGCCAGCAGTCCCCGGACCGCAAGCTCCTACAATGAGCAGTTCTTC; CDR3 protein: CASSPRTASSYNEQFF
D gene: -; J gene: TRBJ2-1; clone size: -; V gene: TRBV6-1; CDR3 DNA: TGTGCCAGCACCGCAGGGCGTTCGGTGCAGTTCTTC; CDR3 protein: CASTAGRSVQFF
D gene: -; J gene: TRBJ2-5; clone size: many; V gene: TRBV12-3/TRBV12-4; CDR3 DNA: TGTGCCAGCAGTTTAGGGTTTCTTCAAGAGACCCAGTACTTC; CDR3 protein: CASSLGFLQETQYF
D gene: TRBD1; J gene: TRBJ2-7; clone size: -; V gene: TRBV12-3/TRBV12-4; CDR3 DNA: TGTGCCAGCAGTCCCTACCTAAGACAGGGGTTGTTTCCCTACGAGCAGTACTTC; CDR3 protein: CASSPYLRQGLFPYEQYF
D gene: TRBD1; J gene: TRBJ2-7; clone size: once; V gene: TRBV20-1; CDR3 DNA: TGCAGTGCTACCGGGACAGGGGGCTACGAGCAGTACTTC; CDR3 protein: CSATGTGGYEQYF
D gene: -; J gene: TRBJ1-2; clone size: -; V gene: TRBV28; CDR3 DNA: TGTGCCAGCAGTTTAGAGCAGCGAGGGGGCTACACCTTC; CDR3 protein: CASSLEQRGGYTF
D gene: TRBD2; J gene: TRBJ2-7; clone size: -; V gene: TRBV20-1; CDR3 DNA: TGCAGTGCCAGGCCATACAGCGGGATCTCGTCCTACGAGCAGTACTTC; CDR3 protein: CSARPYSGISSYEQYF
D gene: -; J gene: TRBJ1-1; clone size: many; V gene: TRBV5-1; CDR3 DNA: TGCGCCAGCAGCTGGGGTGGGGAGGGGAACACTGAAGCTTTCTTT; CDR3 protein: CASSWGGEGNTEAFF
D gene: -; J gene: TRBJ1-6; clone size: -; V gene: TRBV7-3; CDR3 DNA: TGTGCCAGCAGCTTATGGGACTCCTATAATTCACCCCTCCACTTT; CDR3 protein: CASSLWDSYNSPLHF
D gene: TRBD1; J gene: TRBJ1-6; clone size: many; V gene: TRBV19; CDR3 DNA: TGTGCCAGTACTAGGACAGGGACCTCCTATAATTCACCCCTCCACTTT; CDR3 protein: CASTRTGTSYNSPLHF
D gene: TRBD2; J gene: TRBJ2-7; clone size: -; V gene: TRBV6-1; CDR3 DNA: TGTGCCAGCATGATTAGCGGGGTGCTCTCCTACGAGCAGTACTTC; CDR3 protein: CASMISGVLSYEQYF
D gene: TRBD2; J gene: TRBJ2-2; clone size: -; V gene: TRBV27; CDR3 DNA: TGTGCCAGCAGCCCCCTAGCGGGAGGGGCCGGGGAGCTGTTTTTT; CDR3 protein: CASSPLAGGAGELFF
D gene: TRBD2; J gene: TRBJ2-2; clone size: few; V gene: TRBV11-2; CDR3 DNA: TGTGCCAGCAGCTACCGACTAGCTGCCAACACCGGGGAGCTGTTTTTT; CDR3 protein: CASSYRLAANTGELFF
D gene: TRBD1; J gene: TRBJ2-1; clone size: -; V gene: TRBV20-1; CDR3 DNA: TGCAGTGCTAGAGGTCGACAGGGACACAATGAGCAGTTCTTC; CDR3 protein: CSARGRQGHNEQFF
D gene: -; J gene: TRBJ2-2; clone size: -; V gene: TRBV12-3/TRBV12-4; CDR3 DNA: TGTGCCAGCACCGCTGACAGACACCTGAACACCGGGGAGCTGTTTTTT; CDR3 protein: CASTADRHLNTGELFF
D gene: -; J gene: TRBJ2-6; clone size: -; V gene: TRBV6-9; CDR3 DNA: TGTGCCATCAGTTACGGACTCGGCTCTGGTGCCAACGTCCTGACTTTC; CDR3 protein: CAISYGLGSGANVLTF
D gene: -; J gene: TRBJ2-7; clone size: few; V gene: TRBV15; CDR3 DNA: TGTGCCGCCGTCGACGAGGGCTCAACCTACGAGCAGTACTTC; CDR3 protein: CAAVDEGSTYEQYF
D gene: TRBD1; J gene: TRBJ1-1; clone size: few; V gene: TRBV20-1; CDR3 DNA: TGCAGTGCCCCCGACAGGGCGAGGGCTTTCTTT; CDR3 protein: CSAPDRARAFF
D gene: -; J gene: TRBJ2-7; clone size: medium-sized; V gene: TRBV6-5; CDR3 DNA: TGTGCCAGCAGTTATACGGGATCCCACGAGCAGTACTTC; CDR3 protein: CASSYTGSHEQYF
D gene: TRBD1; J gene: TRBJ1-1; clone size: many; V gene: TRBV4-1; CDR3 DNA: TGCGCCAGCAGCCCCCAGGACAGGGAGAACACTGAAGCTTTCTTT; CDR3 protein: CASSPQDRENTEAFF
D gene: -; J gene: TRBJ1-2; clone size: -; V gene: TRBV28; CDR3 DNA: TGTGCCAGCAGTTTAAGAGGAGGTTATGGCTACACCTTC; CDR3 protein: CASSLRGGYGYTF
D gene: -; J gene: TRBJ2-3; clone size: many; V gene: TRBV10-2; CDR3 DNA: TGCGCCAGCAGCACGGGTGTCACAGATACGCAGTATTTT; CDR3 protein: CASSTGVTDTQYF
D gene: TRBD1; J gene: TRBJ1-1; clone size: -; V gene: TRBV6-2/TRBV6-3; CDR3 DNA: TGTGCCAGCAGTGAGGACAGGGACACTGAAGCTTTCTTT; CDR3 protein: CASSEDRDTEAFF
D gene: -; J gene: TRBJ2-3; clone size: many; V gene: TRBV6-1; CDR3 DNA: TGTGCCAGCAGTCTCCAGGGATCTGATACGCAGTATTTT; CDR3 protein: CASSLQGSDTQYF
D gene: TRBD1; J gene: TRBJ2-7; clone size: -; V gene: TRBV11-3; CDR3 DNA: TGTGCCAGCAGCTTACTCCGGGACAGGGGAATCGGCGAGCAGTACTTC; CDR3 protein: CASSLLRDRGIGEQYF
D gene: -; J gene: TRBJ1-1; clone size: -; V gene: TRBV6-1; CDR3 DNA: TGTGACAGCACGTGGGGGACCAATGAAGCTTTCTTT; CDR3 protein: CDSTWGTNEAFF
D gene: -; J gene: TRBJ1-5; clone size: many; V gene: TRBV6-2/TRBV6-3; CDR3 DNA: TGTGCCAGCGGGCTGACGGGTCAGCCCCAGCATTTT; CDR3 protein: CASGLTGQPQHF
D gene: -; J gene: TRBJ1-6; clone size: many; V gene: TRBV20-1; CDR3 DNA: TGCAGTGCATCCGCCTTGCAAACCTATAATTCACCCCTCCACTTT; CDR3 protein: CSASALQTYNSPLHF
D gene: TRBD1; J gene: TRBJ1-3; clone size: -; V gene: TRBV15; CDR3 DNA: TGTGCCACCAGCAGAGGAGGGGGCTCCTCTGTAAACACCATATATTTT; CDR3 protein: CATSRGGGSSVNTIYF
D gene: -; J gene: TRBJ2-1; clone size: once; V gene: TRBV7-2; CDR3 DNA: TGTGCCAGCAGCTTAGCCGGGACGGGGGAGCAGTTCTTC; CDR3 protein: CASSLAGTGEQFF
D gene: TRBD2; J gene: TRBJ2-7; clone size: -; V gene: TRBV20-1; CDR3 DNA: TGCAGTGCTAGTGCCGGGACTAGCGGGAAAACCGAGCAGTACTTC; CDR3 protein: CSASAGTSGKTEQYF
D gene: -; J gene: TRBJ2-3; clone size: -; V gene: TRBV13; CDR3 DNA: TGTGCCAGCAGCTCCGCGGGCGTGAATACGCAGTATTTT; CDR3 protein: CASSSAGVNTQYF
D gene: TRBD1; J gene: TRBJ2-7; clone size: medium-sized; V gene: TRBV27; CDR3 DNA: TGTGCCAGCAGTCCTTGGACAGGGCAAAAGGTGATCGAGCAGTACTTC; CDR3 protein: CASSPWTGQKVIEQYF
D gene: TRBD1; J gene: TRBJ2-2; clone size: many; V gene: TRBV5-1; CDR3 DNA: TGCGCCAGCAGCTTGGTGGCAGGGGGCGCTCAGGTGACCGGGGAGCTGTTTTTT; CDR3 protein: CASSLVAGGAQVTGELFF
D gene: TRBD1; J gene: TRBJ2-6; clone size: once; V gene: TRBV18; CDR3 DNA: TGTGCCAGCTCACCGCAAGGGACAGGGGGTTTGGGGGCCAACGTCCTGACTTTC; CDR3 protein: CASSPQGTGGLGANVLTF
D gene: -; J gene: TRBJ2-1; clone size: -; V gene: TRBV24-1; CDR3 DNA: TGTGCCACCAGTGGGGCGGTGTACAATGAGCAGTTCTTC; CDR3 protein: CATSGAVYNEQFF
D gene: -; J gene: TRBJ2-3; clone size: many; V gene: TRBV19; CDR3 DNA: TGTGCCAGTAGTATAACGACAGGGAGGACAGATACGCAGTATTTT; CDR3 protein: CASSITTGRTDTQYF
D gene: -; J gene: TRBJ2-7; clone size: few; V gene: TRBV11-2; CDR3 DNA: TGTGCCAGCAGCTTACGAGATTACTACGAGCAGTACTTC; CDR3 protein: CASSLRDYYEQYF
D gene: TRBD1; J gene: TRBJ1-6; clone size: many; V gene: TRBV19; CDR3 DNA: TGTGCCAGTACCTCTTCCGGGACAGCATTAATAAATTCACCCCTCCACTTT; CDR3 protein: CASTSSGTALINSPLHF
D gene: TRBD2; J gene: TRBJ2-5; clone size: many; V gene: TRBV5-1; CDR3 DNA: TGCGCCAGCAAGGGAGGGTTCTCTAGCGGGGGCCAAGAGACCCAGTACTTC; CDR3 protein: CASKGGFSSGGQETQYF
D gene: -; J gene: TRBJ2-1; clone size: -; V gene: TRBV20-1; CDR3 DNA: TGCAGTGCACTACTCGACTACAATGAGCAGTTCTTC; CDR3 protein: CSALLDYNEQFF
D gene: -; J gene: TRBJ2-1; clone size: -; V gene: TRBV20-1; CDR3 DNA: TGCAGTGCTAGAGCCGACGCCCTACGAGAGCAGTTCTTC; CDR3 protein: CSARADALREQFF
D gene: -; J gene: TRBJ2-2; clone size: many; V gene: TRBV5-1; CDR3 DNA: TGCGCCAGCAGCCCACCTATCCCCGGGACCGGGGAGCTGTTTTTT; CDR3 protein: CASSPPIPGTGELFF
D gene: -; J gene: TRBJ1-1; clone size: medium-sized; V gene: TRBV20-1; CDR3 DNA: TGCAGTGCTAGAGATACATTACGTGAAGCTTTCTTT; CDR3 protein: CSARDTLREAFF